What follows are 18 T cell receptor beta chains derived from one specimen sequenced in a study of chemoradiotherapy in HPV16-positive cancers (dated by TCRdb to between 2020 and 2023). Receptor amplification or capture employed the immunoSEQ multiplex PCR assay. TCRdb took over this immuneACCESS table, retaining in-frame rearrangements with V and J assigned. Such tables are incomplete; in checked studies, under half of the missing clones stem from an unresolved V gene, and the remainder is unexplained. The sample yields tens of thousands of clones; 90% were counted once. The top ten hold 2.5% to 4% of the sample. Sequences were derived from blood, sampled from a patient who underwent chemoradiotherapy. The receptors were sampled from a human donor with HPV-associated anogenital cancer.

The V call is TRBV27, the J call TRBJ1-5; no firm D call. The CDR3 loop spans 15 amino acids. Per the germline V gene, CDR1 is MNHEY and CDR2 is SMNVEV (reference sequence). V shed 8 bases and J shed 0 bases, with 14 bases lying between them. CDR3 bases: TGTGCCAGCTGTGATAATCCCTTTAGCAATCAGCCCCAGCATTTT. Residues: CASCDNPFSNQPQHF.

Note on this clone: Additional DNA sequences in this sample encode the identical CDR3. V is TRBV2 and J is TRBJ1-1; a possible D gene is TRBD1 (6 bases). The CDR3 consists of 18 residues. V was trimmed by 1 base and J by 2 bases, leaving 20 bases between them. CDR1 SNHLY and CDR2 FYNNEI come from the germline V gene. The CDR3 sequence: CASSEEGVRGPSNTEAFF. The CDR3 region has the DNA TGTGCCAGCAGTGAAGAGGGGGTAAGGGGACCCTCTAACACTGAAGCTTTCTTT.

Only one count was recorded for this clone. The chain carries TRBV4-3 and TRBJ1-1; no firm D call. V was clipped by 5 bases and J by 2 bases, with 9 bases between them. In germline, CDR1 is LGHNA, CDR2 YSLEER. The CDR3 totals 13 residues. The CDR3 is CASSRTVNTEAFF. CDR3 nucleotide sequence: TGCGCCAGCAGCAGAACAGTTAACACTGAAGCTTTCTTT.

This chain uses TRBV18 with TRBJ1-6; D gene unclear. Deletions cut 2 bases from V and 9 bases from J, with 5 bases between. This CDR3 comprises 12 residues. Per germline, CDR1 KGHSH and CDR2 LQKENI. CDR3 nucleotide sequence: TGTGCCAGCTCACCAAGTAGTTCACCCCTCCACTTT. This sequence encodes CASSPSSSPLHF.

The chain has TRBV9 and TRBJ2-2, with TRBD1 matching over 7 bases. Looked up from germline, CDR1 is SGDLS and CDR2 is YYNGEE. The CDR3 is 16 amino acids. V shed 0 bases and J 0 bases; nucleotides not matched to a gene: 2. The CDR3 here is CASSVEGQANTGELFF. In DNA, the CDR3 is TGTGCCAGCAGCGTAGAAGGACAGGCGAACACCGGGGAGCTGTTTTTT.

J is TRBJ2-1 and V is TRBV10-1; weak D call: TRBD1 (6 bases). V was pared by 7 bases and J by 4 bases, with 17 bases between. From germline, CDR1 is WNHNN and CDR2 SYGVQD (reference sequence). The CDR3 contains 15 residues. CDR3 coding DNA: TGCGCCAGCACCCCGGGGACGGGACATTACAATGAGCAGTTCTTC. Translated, it gives CASTPGTGHYNEQFF.

This clone was counted only a few times. The chain uses TRBV7-2 and TRBJ1-2; D might be TRBD1 (6 bases). The ends were cut back, 7 bases at V and 6 bases at J, with 24 bases in the middle. Germline V gene lookup returns CDR1 SGHTA and CDR2 FQGNSA. The CDR3 has 16 residues. The CDR3: CASTLIGGALRHGYTF. CDR3 nucleotides: TGTGCCAGCACTCTAATTGGGGGGGCGTTGAGGCATGGCTACACCTTC.

V gene TRBV9 combines with J gene TRBJ2-2, with 9 positions matching TRBD2. J was trimmed by 5 bases and V by 0 bases; bases with no gene match: 5. The length of the CDR3 is 16 residues. Germline CDR1 and CDR2: SGDLS and YYNGEE. The CDR3 is CASSVEVSGSTGELFF. The DNA of the CDR3 is TGTGCCAGCAGCGTAGAAGTTAGCGGGAGTACCGGGGAGCTGTTTTTT.

V and J are TRBV6-6 and TRBJ2-7; the D gene is possibly TRBD1 (6 bases). V was cut by 2 bases and J by 9 bases, with 14 bases left in between. The CDR3 extends over 13 amino acids. CDR1 is MNHNY and CDR2 is SVGAGI in the germline V gene (reference sequence). This CDR3 is CASSYRGHPGQYF. The CDR3 nucleotides read TGTGCCAGCAGTTACAGGGGACATCCCGGGCAGTACTTC.

The J gene is TRBJ1-5, the V gene TRBV15; D gene unclear. Germline lookup yields CDR1 LNHNV and CDR2 YYDKDF (reference sequence). The germline V and J ends were trimmed by 0 bases and 3 bases, with 9 bases remaining between them. This CDR3 spans 15 amino acids. The CDR3 sequence: CATSRDKGYNQPQHF. In DNA, the CDR3 is TGTGCCACCAGCAGAGATAAAGGGTACAATCAGCCCCAGCATTTT.

The V gene is TRBV6-1, the J gene TRBJ1-3, with D perhaps TRBD1 (5 bases). V was trimmed by 6 bases and J by 2 bases, leaving 14 bases between them. Germline V gene data show CDR1 as MNHNS and CDR2 as SASEGT. The CDR3 has 15 amino acids. The CDR3 nucleotides read TGTGCCAGCAGACTCCATTCAGGGCCTGGAAACACCATATATTTT. Translating it yields CASRLHSGPGNTIYF.

The rearrangement joins TRBV6-6 to TRBJ2-7; D is possibly TRBD2 (5 bases). This CDR3 contains 11 residues. Trimming shortened V by 8 bases and J by 6 bases, and 11 bases separated the two germline ends. Germline V CDR1 and CDR2: MNHNY, SVGAGI (reference sequence). The CDR3 DNA reads as TGTGCCAGCCATACGGGGAGCGAGCAGTACTTC. Amino acid sequence: CASHTGSEQYF.

The V and J genes are TRBV19 and TRBJ1-5; D is unresolved. The CDR3 extends over 14 amino acids. CDR1 LNHDA and CDR2 SQIVND come from the germline V gene (reference sequence). V was pared by 5 bases and J by 0 bases, with 8 bases between. The CDR3 nucleotides are TGTGCCAGTAGTGGAGCTTATAGCAATCAGCCCCAGCATTTT. This gives the protein CASSGAYSNQPQHF.

This clone appeared once. The J gene is TRBJ1-6, the V gene TRBV12-5; D perhaps matches TRBD1 (5 bases). The CDR3 is 13 amino acids. Trimming left V 3 bases short and J 11 bases short, with 11 bases between. Germline V lookup: CDR1 LGHNT, CDR2 FRNRAP. CDR3 protein: CASGFRREPPLHF. CDR3 nucleotides: TGTGCTAGTGGTTTCCGCAGGGAACCACCCCTCCACTTT.

This clone came up once. This chain links TRBV19 with TRBJ1-1; D is undetermined. Germline assignment: CDR1 LNHDA and CDR2 SQIVND (reference sequence). The CDR3 length is 13 residues. The V and J ends lost 8 bases and 0 bases respectively, with 10 bases between them. The CDR3 sequence is CASGATVNTEAFF. DNA for the CDR3: TGTGCCAGTGGAGCGACGGTGAACACTGAAGCTTTCTTT.

The J gene is TRBJ2-5, the V gene TRBV9; possibly TRBD2 for D (5 bases). CDR1 is SGDLS, CDR2 YYNGEE, per germline. This CDR3 contains 15 residues. The ends were cut back, 1 base at V and 1 base at J, with 11 bases in the middle. DNA of the CDR3: TGTGCCAGCAGCGTAATGGGTCGGGGCCAAGAGACCCAGTACTTC. It translates to CASSVMGRGQETQYF.

The chain is built from TRBV7-8 and TRBJ1-1; D is perhaps TRBD1 (6 bases). V shed 5 bases and J shed 6 bases, with 22 bases lying between them. Germline CDR1 and CDR2: SGHVS and FQNEAQ. The CDR3 length is 16 residues. Written as DNA, the CDR3 is TGTGCCAGCAGCCGAGATCCGGGACACCAGGACTCTGAAGCTTTCTTT. Amino acid sequence: CASSRDPGHQDSEAFF.

This clone was counted a single time. The chain recombines TRBV7-6 with TRBJ1-3; 7 bases align to TRBD1. Germline CDR1 SGHVS, CDR2 FNYEAQ. The CDR3 consists of 17 residues. Trimming cost V 1 base and J 0 bases; bases outside gene matches: 6. CDR3 sequence (DNA): TGTGCCAGCAGCTTAGGCCAGGGGGTTGGCTCTGGAAACACCATATATTTT. It yields the protein CASSLGQGVGSGNTIYF.